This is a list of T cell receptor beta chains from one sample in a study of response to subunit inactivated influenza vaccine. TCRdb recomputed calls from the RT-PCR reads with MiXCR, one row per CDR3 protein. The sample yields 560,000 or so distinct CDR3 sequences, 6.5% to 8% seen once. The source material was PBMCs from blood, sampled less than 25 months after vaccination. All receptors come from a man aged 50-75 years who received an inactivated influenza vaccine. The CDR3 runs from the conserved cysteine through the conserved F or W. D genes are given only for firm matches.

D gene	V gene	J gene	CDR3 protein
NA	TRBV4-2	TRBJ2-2	CASGRSGELFF
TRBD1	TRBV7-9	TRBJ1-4	CASSARAGQANEKLFF
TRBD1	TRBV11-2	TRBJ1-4	CASKDGTANEKLFF
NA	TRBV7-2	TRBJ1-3	CASSRQTGVSGNTIYF
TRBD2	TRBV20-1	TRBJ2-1	CSAAGTSGEFYNEQFF
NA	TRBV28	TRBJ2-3	CASSLLIPDREGTDTQYF
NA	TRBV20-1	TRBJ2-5	CSARELRLQETQYF
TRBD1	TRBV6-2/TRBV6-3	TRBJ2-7	CASSYSGTGSHEQYF
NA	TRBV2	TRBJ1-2	CASSTEANYGYTF
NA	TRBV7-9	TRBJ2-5	CASTLSWETQYF
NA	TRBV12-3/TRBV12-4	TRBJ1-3	CASSPGGGNTIYF
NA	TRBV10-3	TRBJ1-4	CAISRETNEKLFF
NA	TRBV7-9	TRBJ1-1	CAARGDTEAFF
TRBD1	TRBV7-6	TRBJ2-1	CASSLGGTGFRHEQFF
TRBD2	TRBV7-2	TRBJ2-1	CASRVAGGPYEQFF
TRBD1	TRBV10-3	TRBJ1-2	CAISVGQGVGYGYTF
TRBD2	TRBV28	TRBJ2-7	CASMTASGGNSYEQYF